This TCR beta chain appears in the sequencing data of a study of CD4+ T cells in melanoma. Some clones are missing from TCRdb's copy, which holds only in-frame ones; the method was immunoSEQ multiplex PCR. The repertoire consists of 15,000 to 20,000 clones, with 65% to 85% occurring once and the leading ten covering less than 15%. The sequence came from a human donor with melanoma. Sequencing input: cells from a culture (not recorded whether cultured in vitro).

The CDR3 spells CASSTDRGEIYGYTF. The CDR3 region has the DNA TGCGCCAGCAGCACGGACAGGGGTGAAATCTATGGCTACACCTTC. The gene calls are TRBV5-1 and TRBJ1-2; 9 positions match TRBD1. Germline CDR1 is SGHRS and CDR2 is YFSETQ. The CDR3 is 15 amino acids. The J segment lost 4 bases and the V segment lost 4 bases, leaving 8 bases of the junction unmatched. The whole variable domain, remainder taken from reference TRBV5-1 and TRBJ1-2, is KAGVTQTPRYLIKTRGQQVTLSCSPISGHRSVSWYQQTPGQGLQFLFEYFSETQRNKGNFPGRFSGRQFSNSRSEMNVSTLELGDSALYLCASSTDRGEIYGYTFGSGTRLTVV.